Each of the 25 T cell receptor beta chains below was sequenced from the same sample in a study of blood T cell repertoires in COVID-19. Some clones are missing from TCRdb's copy, which holds only in-frame ones; the method was immunoSEQ multiplex PCR. The sample contains hundreds of thousands of clones, more than 70% of which appear only once. Input material: PBMCs or T cells enriched from blood (not recorded which). All receptors derive from a man aged 25-45 years with acute COVID-19.

The CDR3 loop reads CATSPGGPGEQFF. As DNA, the CDR3 is TGTGCCACCAGCCCCGGGGGGCCAGGGGAGCAGTTCTTC. The chain is built from TRBV24-1 and TRBJ2-1, with D possibly being TRBD2 (7 bases). The ends were cut back, 7 bases at V and 10 bases at J, with 16 bases in the middle. Germline V gene lookup returns CDR1 KGHDR and CDR2 SFDVKD. The CDR3 runs to 13 residues.

The chain links TRBV11-2 to TRBJ2-5; TRBD1 matches 10 bases. J was trimmed by 3 bases and V by 1 base; bases with no gene match: 5. There are 16 residues in the CDR3. Germline CDR1 is SGHAT and CDR2 is FQNNGV. This CDR3 reads CASSLGGGTGEETQYF. In DNA form, the CDR3 reads TGTGCCAGCAGCTTAGGCGGCGGGACAGGGGAAGAGACCCAGTACTTC.

The V and J genes are TRBV10-3 and TRBJ2-1; 9 nucleotides match TRBD1. Per germline, CDR1 ENHRY and CDR2 SYGVKD. The CDR3 length is 13 residues. Losses at the gene ends were 7 bases for V and 10 bases for J; bases not matched to a gene: 8. The CDR3 loop is CAINGDRVLEQFF. The CDR3 DNA is TGTGCCATCAATGGGGACAGGGTATTGGAGCAGTTCTTC.

The J gene is TRBJ2-7, the V gene TRBV30, with TRBD1 as a possible D gene (5 bases). Germline loops: CDR1 GTSNPN, CDR2 SVGIG (reference sequence). This CDR3 has 12 residues. V was trimmed by 2 bases and J by 5 bases, leaving 10 bases between them. In DNA form, the CDR3 reads TGTGCCTGGAGTAGGGGTGGTAACGAGCAGTACTTC. Amino acid sequence: CAWSRGGNEQYF. The full variable domain, its missing parts supplied by reference TRBV30 and TRBJ2-7, is SQTIHQWPATLVQPVGSPLSLECTVEGTSNPNLYWYRQAAGRGLQLLFYSVGIGQISSEVPQNLSASRPQDRQFILSSKKLLLSDSGFYLCAWSRGGNEQYFGPGTRLTVT.

This chain uses TRBV6-6 with TRBJ2-2, with D perhaps matching TRBD2 (5 bases). Germline V gene data show CDR1 as MNHNY and CDR2 as SVGAGI (reference sequence). This CDR3 comprises 14 residues. V was pared by 5 bases and J by 7 bases, with 14 bases between. CDR3 region: CASSQLGLGGELFF. The CDR3 DNA reads TGTGCCAGCAGTCAACTCGGACTGGGCGGGGAGCTGTTTTTT.

V and J are TRBV20-1 and TRBJ1-2; D might be TRBD1 (6 bases). The CDR3 sequence is 11 residues long. V gave up 6 bases and J gave up 4 bases, with 9 bases separating them. Germline CDR1 reads DFQATT; CDR2 reads SNEGSKA (reference sequence). The CDR3 coding sequence is TGCAGTGCCAGGGACACCTATGGCTACACCTTC. This codes for CSARDTYGYTF.

V is TRBV12-3 or TRBV12-4 and J is TRBJ1-4; D is unclear. This CDR3 is built from 13 residues. V lost 3 bases, J lost 0 bases, and 2 bases lay in between. CDR3 loop: CASSFTTNEKLFF. The DNA for the CDR3 is TGTGCCAGCAGTTTTACAACTAATGAAAAACTGTTTTTT.

The chain links TRBV28 to TRBJ1-1; the match to TRBD1 covers 8 bases. There are 17 residues in the CDR3. CDR1 is MDHEN and CDR2 is SYDVKM in the germline V gene. The V gene end was trimmed by 4 bases and the J gene end by 1 base; junction bases not matched to a gene: 11. The CDR3 region is CASSSALQGVWNTEAFF. DNA of the CDR3: TGTGCCAGCAGTTCCGCCCTACAGGGGGTATGGAACACTGAAGCTTTCTTT.

The chain is built from TRBV27 and TRBJ2-3; D is perhaps TRBD2 (7 bases). Looked up from germline, CDR1 is MNHEY and CDR2 is SMNVEV (reference sequence). The CDR3 is made up of 16 amino acids. V was pared by 6 bases and J by 1 base, with 17 bases between. CDR3 loop: CASRVGGGSRTDTQYF. The CDR3 coding sequence is TGTGCCAGCAGGGTAGGGGGGGGGTCCCGCACAGATACGCAGTATTTT.

This clone showed up just once. The chain has TRBV5-1 and TRBJ2-1; TRBD2 matches at 9 bases. V lost 5 bases to trimming and J lost 0 bases; unmatched junction nucleotides: 6. The CDR3 has 16 residues. Germline V gene lookup returns CDR1 SGHRS and CDR2 YFSETQ. The DNA for the CDR3 is TGCGCCAGCAGAGGCGGGGGGGCCGACTCCTACAATGAGCAGTTCTTC. Its translation: CASRGGGADSYNEQFF.

The chain is built from TRBV6-2 or TRBV6-3 and TRBJ2-5; D gene uncertain. Trimming pared 3 bases from V and 5 bases from J, leaving 10 bases between. This CDR3 has 13 amino acids. CDR1 and CDR2 (germline): MNHEY, SVGEGT. The CDR3 sequence: CASSYNTRETQYF. CDR3 DNA: TGTGCCAGCAGTTATAACACGAGGGAGACCCAGTACTTC.

A single count supports this clone. The chain uses TRBV7-9 and TRBJ2-7, with D maybe TRBD1 (5 bases). CDR3 size: 13 residues. The V gene lost 2 bases and the J gene lost 2 bases, with 7 bases spanning the gap. The germline gives CDR1 SEHNR, CDR2 FQNEAQ (reference sequence). The CDR3 DNA reads TGTGCCAGCAGCTTAAAAGGGGCCTACGAGCAGTACTTC. Translating it yields CASSLKGAYEQYF.

The V and J genes are TRBV14 and TRBJ1-2; tentative D call: TRBD1 (6 bases). There are 14 residues in the CDR3. CDR1 SGHDN and CDR2 FVKESK come from the germline V gene. The ends were cut back, 2 bases at V and 2 bases at J, with 9 bases in the middle. The CDR3 sequence: CASSQMTGNYGYTF. The CDR3 DNA reads as TGTGCCAGCAGCCAAATGACAGGAAACTATGGCTACACCTTC.

The chain couples TRBV30 to TRBJ2-1; TRBD1 might be the D (6 bases). Germline loops: CDR1 GTSNPN, CDR2 SVGIG (reference sequence). The CDR3 spans 13 residues. V dropped 7 bases and J dropped 4 bases, with 14 bases sitting between them. CDR3: CASRRDIYNEQFF. For the CDR3, the DNA is TGTGCCTCGAGACGGGACATATACAATGAGCAGTTCTTC.

This clone was observed a few times. The rearrangement links TRBV19 to TRBJ1-1, with 11 bases matching TRBD1. The CDR3 runs to 15 residues. V lost 6 bases to trimming and J lost 11 bases; unmatched junction nucleotides: 14. Germline V gene lookup returns CDR1 LNHDA and CDR2 SQIVND (reference sequence). DNA for the CDR3: TGTGCCAGTAGCGGCTCGGGGACAGGGGGTCTTGGGGCTTTCTTT. Translation gives CASSGSGTGGLGAFF.

The rearrangement joins TRBV5-4 to TRBJ2-5, with 7 positions matching TRBD1. CDR1 is SGHNT and CDR2 is YYREEE in the germline V gene (reference sequence). Trimming took 1 base from V and 5 from J; bases not matched to a gene: 5. This CDR3 region has 14 residues. The CDR3 bases are TGTGCCAGCAGCTTGAAGGGGGCGCCGGAGACCCAGTACTTC. Amino acids: CASSLKGAPETQYF.

A remark on this clone: Other DNA sequences from this sample encode an identical CDR3 as well. The rearrangement joins TRBV9 to TRBJ2-5; TRBD1 matches at 8 bases. This CDR3 has 15 residues. Germline trimming cut 0 bases from V and 1 base from J; bases unmatched to any gene: 2. Germline values: CDR1 SGDLS, CDR2 YYNGEE. The CDR3 region has the DNA TGTGCCAGCAGCGTAGGACAGGGGATCCAAGAGACCCAGTACTTC. Its protein product is CASSVGQGIQETQYF.

The V and J genes are TRBV29-1 and TRBJ1-2; TRBD1 aligns across 8 bases. The V segment lost 4 bases and the J segment 7 bases; nucleotides outside the gene matches: 8. Germline values: CDR1 SQVTM, CDR2 ANQGSEA. The CDR3 sequence is 13 residues long. The CDR3 region has the DNA TGCAGCGTTGCCGGACAGGGCCAGGGTGGCTACACCTTC. This gives the protein CSVAGQGQGGYTF.

The rearrangement uses TRBV6-6 and TRBJ1-2, with 9 positions matching TRBD1. The CDR3 covers 16 residues. The V and J ends lost 6 bases and 2 bases, in that order; junction bases with no gene match: 10. Per germline, CDR1 MNHNY and CDR2 SVGAGI (reference sequence). The CDR3 DNA reads as TGTGCCAGCAGCGAGCGTTCGACAGGGGGGAACTATGGCTACACCTTC. Its translation: CASSERSTGGNYGYTF.

The chain links TRBV9 to TRBJ2-1; D is possibly TRBD2 (6 bases). CDR3 size: 17 residues. Germline loops: CDR1 SGDLS, CDR2 YYNGEE. Trimming shortened V by 1 base and J by 0 bases, and 14 bases separated the two germline ends. The CDR3 sequence is CASSVPLTSLSYNEQFF. DNA for the CDR3: TGTGCCAGCAGCGTACCACTTACTAGCCTCTCCTACAATGAGCAGTTCTTC. The full variable domain, completed using reference TRBV9 and TRBJ2-1, is DSGVTQTPKHLITATGQRVTLRCSPRSGDLSVYWYQQSLDQGLQFLIQYYNGEERAKGNILERFSAQQFPDLHSELNLSSLELGDSALYFCASSVPLTSLSYNEQFFGPGTRLTVL.

This chain links TRBV29-1 with TRBJ1-1; D is perhaps TRBD1 (6 bases). There are 13 residues in the CDR3. Trimming removed 7 bases at V and 3 bases at J, with 15 bases between. The V gene's germline CDR1 is SQVTM and CDR2 ANQGSEA. The CDR3 DNA reads TGCAGCGCCCGAGGGGGGGGCCACACTGAAGCTTTCTTT. This gives the protein CSARGGGHTEAFF.

This chain uses TRBV2 with TRBJ1-2, with 10 bases identical to TRBD1. V lost 7 bases, J lost 6 bases, and 5 bases stayed unmatched. This CDR3 region has 13 residues. CDR1 SNHLY and CDR2 FYNNEI come from the germline V gene. CDR3 DNA: TGTGCCAGCAACTCCGGGACAGGGGATGGCTACACCTTC. Its protein is CASNSGTGDGYTF.

The rearrangement links TRBV18 to TRBJ1-2; tentative D call: TRBD1 (5 bases). The V and J ends lost 3 bases and 6 bases respectively, with 11 bases between them. CDR1 KGHSH and CDR2 LQKENI come from the germline V gene. The CDR3 length is 13 residues. Written as DNA, the CDR3 is TGTGCCAGCTCACCTCGGGTAGGGGATGGCTACACCTTC. It specifies CASSPRVGDGYTF.

The chain carries TRBV24-1 and TRBJ1-2, with 7 positions matching TRBD1. Per germline, CDR1 KGHDR and CDR2 SFDVKD. V was pared by 3 bases and J by 2 bases, with 11 bases of the junction left unmatched. This CDR3 has 17 residues. The CDR3 here is CATSDPTRQGTNYGYTF. The CDR3, as DNA: TGTGCCACCAGTGATCCGACAAGACAGGGTACGAACTATGGCTACACCTTC.

CDR3 in amino acids: CASSPETGIFGNIQYF. Here the CDR3 DNA reads TGTGCCAGCTCACCAGAGACAGGAATATTTGGAAACATTCAGTACTTC. This chain connects TRBV18 to TRBJ2-4; D is perhaps TRBD1 (6 bases). CDR1 and CDR2 from the germline V gene are KGHSH and LQKENI. The ends were cut back, 2 bases at V and 6 bases at J, with 17 bases in the middle. This CDR3 has 16 amino acids.